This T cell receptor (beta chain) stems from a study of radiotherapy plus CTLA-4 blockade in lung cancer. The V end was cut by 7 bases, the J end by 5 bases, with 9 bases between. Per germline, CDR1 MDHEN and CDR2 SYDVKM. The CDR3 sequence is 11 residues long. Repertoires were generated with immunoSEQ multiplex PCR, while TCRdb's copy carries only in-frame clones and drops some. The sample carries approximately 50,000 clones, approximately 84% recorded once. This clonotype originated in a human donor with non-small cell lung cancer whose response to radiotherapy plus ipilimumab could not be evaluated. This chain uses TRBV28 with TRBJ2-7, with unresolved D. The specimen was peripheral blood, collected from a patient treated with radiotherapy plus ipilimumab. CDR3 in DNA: TGTGCCAGCAAAGGTGGAGACGAGCAGTACTTC. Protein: CASKGGDEQYF.